This TCR beta chain was found in a study of T cell clonotyping in hematopoietic cell transplantation. As to this clone: Its specificity is not known.

Blood collection times were about day -28 and days 30, 100, 180 posttransplant. Whole-study results and caveats: Higher Inverse Simpson Index values in graft donor and pretransplant recipient predicted broader posttransplant TCR diversity.

Produced via immunoSEQ multiplex PCR; TCRdb's table is partial and in-frame only. This table has about 4,800 clones, around 94% appearing once. The J segment lost 10 bases and the V segment lost 4 bases, leaving 4 bases of the junction unmatched. There are 12 residues in the CDR3. In germline, CDR1 is KGHSH, CDR2 LQKENI. The origin of this receptor is a male patient aged 55 to 69 who had an allogeneic stem cell transplant from a related donor, so the T cells may come from the graft donor. Some clones in this sample may be carry-over from other donors' samples. The sequences come from PBMCs, collected 180 days after allogeneic stem cell transplant. The rearrangement links TRBV18 to TRBJ2-1, with 7 positions matching TRBD1. This CDR3 reads CASSQGAREQFF. The CDR3 DNA is TGTGCCAGCTCACAGGGGGCGCGGGAGCAGTTCTTC.